These 2 T cell receptor beta chains were all obtained from the same sample, sequenced in a study of blood T cell repertoires in COVID-19. The repertoire was sequenced with immunoSEQ multiplex PCR; TCRdb's copy has only in-frame clones and lacks some. The sample includes some 250,000 clones, around 82% of them seen just once. Input material: peripheral blood. Source of these receptors: an elderly man with acute or convalescent COVID-19.

The gene calls are TRBV9 and TRBJ2-3; D not resolved. This CDR3 is 15 amino acids long. Trimming took off 3 bases at V and 2 bases at J, with 13 bases between the two ends. Germline lookup yields CDR1 SGDLS and CDR2 YYNGEE. Written as DNA, the CDR3 is TGTGCCAGCAGCGGATCTGCGTTTTCCACAGATACGCAGTATTTT. It codes for CASSGSAFSTDTQYF.

This chain joins TRBV7-8 and TRBJ2-7; possibly TRBD1 for D (6 bases). This CDR3 region has 13 residues. Germline lookup yields CDR1 SGHVS and CDR2 FQNEAQ. The V gene lost 5 bases and the J gene lost 4 bases, with 12 bases spanning the gap. CDR3: CASSPGTPYEQYF. In DNA, the CDR3 is TGTGCCAGCAGCCCCGGGACACCATACGAGCAGTACTTC.